These 31 T cell receptor beta chains were all obtained from the same sample, sequenced in a study of response to subunit inactivated influenza vaccine. TCRdb redid the calling of the RT-PCR reads with MiXCR, one entry per CDR3 protein. The sample lists 500,000 to 750,000 distinct CDR3 sequences, 13% to 15% occurring once. Sequencing used PBMCs from blood, obtained roughly 13 days after vaccination. All receptors derive from a man in his forties or fifties who received an inactivated influenza vaccine.

A few counts support this clonotype. This chain links TRBV7-2 with TRBJ1-5; unclear D gene. V shed 2 bases and J shed 0 bases, with 8 bases lying between them. Germline V gene data show CDR1 as SGHTA and CDR2 as FQGNSA. CDR3 length equals 15 residues. The CDR3 protein is CASSLTALSNQPQHF. The CDR3 bases are TGTGCCAGCAGCTTAACCGCGCTTAGCAATCAGCCCCAGCATTTT.

This clonotype was observed a handful of times. The rearrangement joins TRBV29-1 to TRBJ2-7, with 8 bases that match TRBD1. Germline V lookup: CDR1 SQVTM, CDR2 ANQGSEA. V dropped 7 bases and J dropped 2; count of bases not matched to a gene: 7. This CDR3 has 13 residues. This CDR3 is CSASTGAPYEQYF. CDR3 DNA: TGCAGCGCATCGACAGGGGCCCCCTACGAGCAGTACTTC.

This clonotype turned up a few times. The chain combines TRBV6-1 with TRBJ2-1, with 12 positions matching TRBD2. The CDR3 extends over 18 amino acids. J gave up 2 bases and V 6 bases, and 11 bases lay outside the gene matches. Germline V gene data show CDR1 as MNHNS and CDR2 as SASEGT. The CDR3 spells CASSRTSGRFVAYNEQFF. In nucleotides, the CDR3 is TGTGCCAGCAGCCGCACTAGCGGGAGGTTTGTTGCCTACAATGAGCAGTTCTTC.

This chain joins TRBV20-1 and TRBJ2-7; tentatively, D is TRBD1 (6 bases). Trimming removed 5 bases at V and 4 bases at J, with 18 bases between. There are 14 residues in the CDR3. Germline V lookup: CDR1 DFQATT, CDR2 SNEGSKA (reference sequence). CDR3 sequence reads: CSASVGALEYEQYF. In DNA form, the CDR3 reads TGCAGTGCTTCCGTGGGGGCCCTTGAATACGAGCAGTACTTC.

The V call is TRBV5-1, the J call TRBJ2-1; 7 bases are a match to TRBD2. J lost 6 bases, V lost 7 bases, and 13 bases had no gene match. Per germline, CDR1 SGHRS and CDR2 YFSETQ. This CDR3 comprises 15 residues. CDR3: CASGGDHTRGNEQFF. CDR3 nucleotide sequence: TGCGCCAGCGGGGGGGACCATACTAGGGGCAATGAGCAGTTCTTC. Looking up the rest from reference TRBV5-1 and TRBJ2-1 gives the full variable domain: KAGVTQTPRYLIKTRGQQVTLSCSPISGHRSVSWYQQTPGQGLQFLFEYFSETQRNKGNFPGRFSGRQFSNSRSEMNVSTLELGDSALYLCASGGDHTRGNEQFFGPGTRLTVL.

This clonotype was seen only a few times. This chain uses TRBV5-1 with TRBJ2-1, with TRBD2 identical over 11 bases. This CDR3 is built from 17 residues. V shed 5 bases and J 4 bases; nucleotides not matched to a gene: 11. Germline V lookup: CDR1 SGHRS, CDR2 YFSETQ. The CDR3 sequence: CASSLSGTSGFYNEQFF. In nucleotides, the CDR3 is TGCGCCAGCAGTTTATCCGGGACTAGCGGATTTTACAATGAGCAGTTCTTC. Drawing the rest from reference TRBV5-1 and TRBJ2-1, the complete variable domain is KAGVTQTPRYLIKTRGQQVTLSCSPISGHRSVSWYQQTPGQGLQFLFEYFSETQRNKGNFPGRFSGRQFSNSRSEMNVSTLELGDSALYLCASSLSGTSGFYNEQFFGPGTRLTVL.

The V call is TRBV5-1, the J call TRBJ1-4; 9 nucleotides match TRBD1. The germline V gene has CDR1 SGHRS and CDR2 YFSETQ. The V segment lost 2 bases and the J segment 0 bases; nucleotides outside the gene matches: 8. This CDR3 region has 18 residues. CDR3 bases: TGCGCCAGCAGCTTCGGGACAGGGAGGGGAGCAACTAATGAAAAACTGTTTTTT. It is translated as CASSFGTGRGATNEKLFF.

This clonotype was picked up a small number of times. The chain couples TRBV27 to TRBJ2-7, with TRBD2 matching 11 bases. The CDR3 covers 17 residues. CDR1 MNHEY and CDR2 SMNVEV come from the germline V gene (reference sequence). The trim removed 3 bases at V and 2 bases at J, leaving 9 bases unmatched. The CDR3 region is CASSFSSGTSGTYEQYF. The CDR3 DNA is TGTGCCAGCAGTTTTTCCTCCGGGACTAGCGGAACCTACGAGCAGTACTTC.

This clonotype turned up a few times. The genes are TRBV7-8 and TRBJ1-5; 7 positions match TRBD1. The CDR3 runs to 16 residues. J was trimmed by 0 bases and V by 3 bases; bases with no gene match: 5. The germline gives CDR1 SGHVS, CDR2 FQNEAQ. CDR3 loop: CASSLGGTVSNQPQHF. The DNA for the CDR3 is TGTGCCAGCAGCTTGGGGGGGACAGTTAGCAATCAGCCCCAGCATTTT.

This clonotype was recorded a few times. The chain combines TRBV3-1 with TRBJ2-2; 8 bases align to TRBD1. V was pared by 6 bases and J by 6 bases, with 9 bases of the junction left unmatched. The CDR3 spans 15 residues. Germline loops: CDR1 LGHDT, CDR2 YNNKEL (reference sequence). The CDR3 coding sequence is TGTGCCAGCAGACATCAGGGGGCCGGGTCCGGGGAGCTGTTTTTT. Amino acids: CASRHQGAGSGELFF.

This clonotype was observed at least ten times. CDR3 nucleotide sequence: TGCGCCAGCAGCCAAGGAGCGGGAGCAGGTGATGAGCAGTTCTTC. It is translated as CASSQGAGAGDEQFF. The genes are TRBV4-1 and TRBJ2-1; 8 bases match TRBD2. This CDR3 spans 15 amino acids. V was pared by 1 base and J by 8 bases, with 7 bases of the junction left unmatched. Germline V gene data show CDR1 as MGHRA and CDR2 as YSYEKL.

The rearrangement uses TRBV2 and TRBJ2-3, with TRBD1 matching over 8 bases. CDR1 and CDR2 from the germline V gene are SNHLY and FYNNEI. This CDR3 comprises 13 residues. Germline trimming cut 7 bases from V and 3 bases from J; bases unmatched to any gene: 3. In DNA form, the CDR3 reads TGTGCCAGCAAGGGACAGGCTACAGATACGCAGTATTTT. It encodes CASKGQATDTQYF. The full variable domain, its missing parts supplied by reference TRBV2 and TRBJ2-3, is EPEVTQTPSHQVTQMGQEVILRCVPISNHLYFYWYRQILGQKVEFLVSFYNNEISEKSEIFDDQFSVERPDGSNFTLKIRSTKLEDSAMYFCASKGQATDTQYFGPGTRLTVL.

This clonotype has just a few counts. The J gene is TRBJ2-7, the V gene TRBV15, with D perhaps being TRBD1 or TRBD2 (5 bases each). From germline, CDR1 is LNHNV and CDR2 YYDKDF (reference sequence). V lost 4 bases, J lost 7 bases, and 14 bases lay in between. This CDR3 spans 13 amino acids. In nucleotides, the CDR3 is TGTGCCACCAGCAACGGGGCTCTGGAGGAGCAGTACTTC. This encodes CATSNGALEEQYF.

This chain connects TRBV25-1 to TRBJ1-2, with D tentatively TRBD1 (6 bases). Germline CDR1 MGHDK, CDR2 SYGVNS. The CDR3 spans 15 residues. V was trimmed by 4 bases and J by 0 bases, leaving 12 bases between them. DNA of the CDR3: TGTGCCAGCAGTGGCGCGGACAGCCCTAACTATGGCTACACCTTC. Translating it yields CASSGADSPNYGYTF.

Only a few counts were recorded for this clonotype. A read error may be the cause here, since a much bigger clone is one base away. The chain combines TRBV2 with TRBJ2-7; D gene uncertain. Germline V gives CDR1 SNHLY, CDR2 FYNNEI. Trimming removed 3 bases from V and 7 bases from J, with 13 bases in between. This CDR3 has 13 amino acids. CDR3 nucleotide sequence: TGTGCCAGCAGTGATGGGATAGTAAGAGAGCAGTACTTC. It specifies CASSDGIVREQYF.

The J gene is TRBJ2-5, the V gene TRBV7-2, with D maybe TRBD2 (5 bases). CDR3 length: 15 amino acids. The germline V gene has CDR1 SGHTA and CDR2 FQGNSA. The V end lost 5 bases, the J end lost 5 bases, and 18 bases lay between the germline ends. Written as DNA, the CDR3 is TGTGCCAGCAGCAGCAGACCTCTCGCGGGCGAGACCCAGTACTTC. Its protein is CASSSRPLAGETQYF.

The chain is built from TRBV7-9 and TRBJ2-5; D uncertain. The V gene lost 5 bases and the J gene lost 8 bases, with 18 bases spanning the gap. This CDR3 has 14 residues. Germline loops: CDR1 SEHNR, CDR2 FQNEAQ (reference sequence). The CDR3 loop reads CASSPRQVVLTQYF. DNA for the CDR3: TGTGCCAGCAGCCCCCGGCAGGTAGTATTAACCCAGTACTTC.

The V and J genes are TRBV4-3 and TRBJ2-1; D may be TRBD1 or TRBD2 (5 bases each). This CDR3 spans 16 amino acids. Per germline, CDR1 LGHNA and CDR2 YSLEER. Trimming stripped 0 bases from V and 4 bases from J, with 13 bases between. CDR3 amino acids: CASSQERGHIYNEQFF. CDR3 coding DNA: TGCGCCAGCAGCCAAGAACGGGGCCACATTTACAATGAGCAGTTCTTC.

This clonotype occurred many times. This sequence joins TRBV12-3 or TRBV12-4 and TRBJ1-5; maybe TRBD1 (5 bases). This CDR3 has 13 residues. Trimming stripped 6 bases from V and 7 bases from J, with 13 bases between. CDR3 region: CASSLQVGQPQHF. Written as DNA, the CDR3 is TGTGCCAGCAGCTTACAGGTTGGGCAGCCCCAGCATTTT.

As DNA, the CDR3 is TGCAGCGGCAGGGGGGCGGGCGACACTGAAGCTTTCTTT. Protein sequence: CSGRGAGDTEAFF. This rearrangement joins TRBV29-1 to TRBJ1-1, with 7 positions matching TRBD1. Per germline, CDR1 SQVTM and CDR2 ANQGSEA. There are 13 residues in the CDR3. With V trimmed by 7 bases and J by 3 bases, 8 bases remained unmatched. The whole variable domain, remainder taken from reference TRBV29-1 and TRBJ1-1, is SAVISQKPSRDICQRGTSLTIQCQVDSQVTMMFWYRQQPGQSLTLIATANQGSEATYESGFVIDKFPISRPNLTFSTLTVSNMSPEDSSIYLCSGRGAGDTEAFFGQGTRLTVV.

This clonotype was counted a few times. This rearrangement joins TRBV7-8 to TRBJ2-2, with a tentative D call TRBD2 (6 bases). The CDR3 has 14 amino acids. In germline, CDR1 is SGHVS, CDR2 FQNEAQ. V gave up 3 bases and J gave up 6 bases, with 11 bases separating them. This CDR3 is CASSFLGGPGELFF. For the CDR3, the DNA is TGTGCCAGCAGCTTCTTGGGGGGACCCGGGGAGCTGTTTTTT. Full variable domain (missing parts from reference TRBV7-8 and TRBJ2-2): GAGVSQSPRYKVAKRGQDVALRCDPISGHVSLFWYQQALGQGPEFLTYFQNEAQLDKSGLPSDRFFAERPEGSVSTLKIQRTQQEDSAVYLCASSFLGGPGELFFGEGSRLTVL.

This clonotype was seen more than once but under ten times. J is TRBJ2-1 and V is TRBV12-3 or TRBV12-4; 8 nucleotides line up with TRBD2. The CDR3 extends over 14 amino acids. Trimming took 6 bases from V and 5 from J; bases not matched to a gene: 6. The CDR3 bases are TGTGCCAGCAGCGGACTAGCTCTCCACAATGAGCAGTTCTTC. Translated, it gives CASSGLALHNEQFF.

This clonotype has a handful of counts. The V call is TRBV29-1, the J call TRBJ2-1, with D maybe TRBD1 (5 bases). The germline gives CDR1 SQVTM, CDR2 ANQGSEA. V shed 7 bases and J shed 0 bases, with 16 bases lying between them. This CDR3 is 15 amino acids long. The CDR3: CSAGQRLLSYNEQFF. DNA for the CDR3: TGCAGCGCTGGACAACGCCTCCTCTCCTACAATGAGCAGTTCTTC.

The rearrangement uses TRBV12-3 or TRBV12-4 and TRBJ1-2, with D possibly TRBD1 on 5 matching bases. The CDR3 totals 13 residues. V was pared by 5 bases and J by 4 bases, with 11 bases between. CDR3 nucleotide sequence: TGTGCCAGCAGTCGCATGACAGTCTATGGCTACACCTTC. Translating gives CASSRMTVYGYTF.

This chain links TRBV4-2 with TRBJ1-4; TRBD1 matches 8 bases. V lost 0 bases and J lost 5; bases outside the gene matches: 5. The CDR3 loop spans 16 amino acids. Germline V lookup: CDR1 LGHNA, CDR2 YNFKEQ. The CDR3 DNA reads TGTGCCAGCAGCCAAGATCGCACAGGGGGGAATGAAAAACTGTTTTTT. Protein sequence: CASSQDRTGGNEKLFF.

This clonotype has ten or more counts. V usage is TRBV28 and J usage is TRBJ2-7, with 7 bases lining up with TRBD1. J gave up 4 bases and V 5 bases, and 8 bases lay outside the gene matches. The CDR3 spans 14 residues. Germline CDR1 and CDR2: MDHEN and SYDVKM. CDR3 nucleotide sequence: TGTGCCAGCAGTCTGGGGACAGTCCTATACGAGCAGTACTTC. The encoded protein is CASSLGTVLYEQYF.

The gene calls are TRBV18 and TRBJ2-4; the D is unclear. V was cut by 3 bases and J by 8 bases, with 14 bases left in between. The CDR3 runs 14 residues. Germline CDR1 reads KGHSH; CDR2 reads LQKENI. In DNA, the CDR3 is TGTGCCAGCTCACCGCCGGCTGTAACCTACATTCAGTACTTC. Its protein is CASSPPAVTYIQYF.

This clonotype was seen many times. The chain links TRBV5-6 to TRBJ2-7, with 11 positions matching TRBD1. From germline, CDR1 is SGHDT and CDR2 YYEEEE. The length of the CDR3 is 13 residues. J lost 6 bases, V lost 6 bases, and 5 bases had no gene match. The DNA for the CDR3 is TGTGCCAGCACCTTCGGGACAGGGGGCGAGCAGTACTTC. It translates to CASTFGTGGEQYF.

This clonotype was seen at least ten times. The V and J genes are TRBV11-1 and TRBJ2-1; 14 bases fit TRBD2. The CDR3 extends over 20 amino acids. V shed 2 bases, J shed 0 bases, and the junction held 9 bases outside the gene matches. Germline-derived CDR1 and CDR2 are SGHAT and FQDESV (reference sequence). CDR3 coding DNA: TGTGCCAGCAGCTTAAACCGGGGACTAGCGGGAGAGTTCTCCTACAATGAGCAGTTCTTC. This translates into CASSLNRGLAGEFSYNEQFF.

A few counts support this clonotype. J is TRBJ1-4 and V is TRBV5-4; D perhaps matches TRBD1 (6 bases). This CDR3 is 15 amino acids long. Trimming cost V 2 bases and J 7 bases, with 15 bases left between them. Looked up from germline, CDR1 is SGHNT and CDR2 is YYREEE (reference sequence). This chain's CDR3 is CASSLKQGSGEKLFF. The CDR3 DNA is TGTGCCAGCAGCTTAAAACAGGGTTCAGGTGAAAAACTGTTTTTT.

In its sample, this clonotype was seen a few times. This sequence joins TRBV7-9 and TRBJ1-5, with 7 nucleotides matching TRBD1. Germline values: CDR1 SEHNR, CDR2 FQNEAQ (reference sequence). V was pared by 6 bases and J by 4 bases, with 3 bases of the junction left unmatched. The CDR3 has 13 residues. The CDR3 here is CASSETGNQPQHF. DNA for the CDR3: TGTGCCAGCAGTGAGACAGGGAATCAGCCCCAGCATTTT.